The rows below give T cell receptor beta chains drawn from one sample of a study of blood T cell repertoires in COVID-19. Using immunoSEQ multiplex PCR, the repertoire was profiled, and TCRdb retains in-frame clones only, with some absent. The sample includes 250,000 to 350,000 clones, around 83% of them seen just once. The material sequenced was peripheral blood. These receptors came from a woman between 50 and 59 years old with acute or convalescent COVID-19. The CDR3 runs from the conserved cysteine through the conserved F or W. The D gene is left open where the match is weak. Some rows mark clone size as missing; the rest say once, few, many or name a class of expanded clone.

j_call: TRBJ2-1; clone_size: -; v_call: TRBV5-1; d_call: TRBD2; cdr3_aa: CASSGLAGGSSYNEQFF; cdr3_nt: TGCGCCAGTTCGGGACTAGCGGGAGGGAGTTCCTACAATGAGCAGTTCTTC
j_call: TRBJ1-2; clone_size: -; v_call: TRBV7-2; d_call: TRBD1; cdr3_aa: CASHLGGTGLGYTF; cdr3_nt: TGTGCCAGCCACCTAGGCGGGACAGGGCTCGGCTACACCTTC
j_call: TRBJ1-1; clone_size: few; v_call: TRBV6-4; d_call: -; cdr3_aa: CASSEGRGTEAFF; cdr3_nt: TGTGCCAGCAGCGAGGGAAGGGGGACTGAAGCTTTCTTT
j_call: TRBJ1-4; clone_size: few; v_call: TRBV27; d_call: -; cdr3_aa: CASSRQSLNEKLFF; cdr3_nt: TGTGCCAGCAGCCGACAGAGCCTTAATGAAAAACTGTTTTTT
j_call: TRBJ2-3; clone_size: -; v_call: TRBV3-1/TRBV3-2; d_call: TRBD2; cdr3_aa: CASSQDRLAGGSGDTQYF; cdr3_nt: TGTGCCAGCAGCCAAGATCGACTAGCGGGGGGGTCAGGAGATACGCAGTATTTT
j_call: TRBJ2-3; clone_size: -; v_call: TRBV21-1; d_call: -; cdr3_aa: CASSIRGVTDTQYF; cdr3_nt: TGTGCCAGCAGCATACGGGGGGTCACAGATACGCAGTATTTT
j_call: TRBJ1-1; clone_size: -; v_call: TRBV7-3; d_call: -; cdr3_aa: CASSLDRNTEAFF; cdr3_nt: TGTGCCAGCAGCTTAGACAGGAACACTGAAGCTTTCTTT
j_call: TRBJ2-5; clone_size: -; v_call: TRBV6-2/TRBV6-3; d_call: -; cdr3_aa: CASSLRLVQETQYF; cdr3_nt: TGTGCCAGCAGCCTACGACTAGTCCAAGAGACCCAGTACTTC
j_call: TRBJ1-6; clone_size: few; v_call: TRBV7-8; d_call: TRBD1; cdr3_aa: CASSFSRTGGSPLHF; cdr3_nt: TGTGCCAGCAGTTTTTCTCGGACAGGGGGTTCACCCCTCCACTTT
j_call: TRBJ2-2; clone_size: -; v_call: TRBV9; d_call: -; cdr3_aa: CASSEDTAKTGELFF; cdr3_nt: TGTGCCAGCAGCGAGGACACTGCAAAGACCGGGGAGCTGTTTTTT
j_call: TRBJ2-1; clone_size: -; v_call: TRBV6-5; d_call: TRBD1; cdr3_aa: CASSKGQNSYNEQFF; cdr3_nt: TGTGCCAGCAGTAAGGGACAGAACTCCTACAATGAGCAGTTCTTC
j_call: TRBJ1-1; clone_size: -; v_call: TRBV6-2/TRBV6-3; d_call: TRBD1; cdr3_aa: CASSTGGAFF; cdr3_nt: TGTGCCAGCAGTACAGGGGGAGCTTTCTTT
j_call: TRBJ2-4; clone_size: -; v_call: TRBV2; d_call: -; cdr3_aa: CASRGREPKNIQYF; cdr3_nt: TGTGCCAGCAGAGGCAGGGAACCCAAAAACATTCAGTACTTC
j_call: TRBJ1-2; clone_size: -; v_call: TRBV2; d_call: -; cdr3_aa: CASSDGREYYGYTF; cdr3_nt: TGTGCCAGCAGTGACGGCAGGGAATACTATGGCTACACCTTC
j_call: TRBJ1-3; clone_size: -; v_call: TRBV11-1; d_call: -; cdr3_aa: CASTTSGRSLGNTIYF; cdr3_nt: TGTGCCAGCACAACCTCGGGAAGGTCGTTGGGAAACACCATATATTTT
j_call: TRBJ2-3; clone_size: -; v_call: TRBV5-1; d_call: -; cdr3_aa: CASSPLGTDTQYF; cdr3_nt: TGCGCCAGCAGCCCCCTTGGCACAGATACGCAGTATTTT
j_call: TRBJ2-7; clone_size: -; v_call: TRBV18; d_call: TRBD1; cdr3_aa: CASSGKHNPGQGVVEYF; cdr3_nt: TGTGCCAGCTCAGGCAAACATAACCCGGGACAGGGAGTCGTGGAGTACTTC
j_call: TRBJ2-3; clone_size: -; v_call: TRBV5-6; d_call: -; cdr3_aa: CASSLISPGLTPEYF; cdr3_nt: TGTGCCAGCAGCTTAATCTCACCAGGGCTGACACCGGAGTATTTT
j_call: TRBJ1-2; clone_size: -; v_call: TRBV6-5; d_call: TRBD1; cdr3_aa: CASSSNRGGYGYTF; cdr3_nt: TGTGCCAGCAGTTCTAACAGGGGCGGCTATGGCTACACCTTC
j_call: TRBJ1-2; clone_size: -; v_call: TRBV5-5; d_call: -; cdr3_aa: CASSLGGQSNYGYTF; cdr3_nt: TGTGCCAGCAGCTTGGGTGGACAGTCTAACTATGGCTACACCTTC
j_call: TRBJ2-5; clone_size: -; v_call: TRBV5-6; d_call: TRBD1; cdr3_aa: CASSLATTGPETQYF; cdr3_nt: TGTGCCAGCAGCTTGGCCACGACAGGGCCAGAGACCCAGTACTTC
j_call: TRBJ1-5; clone_size: -; v_call: TRBV9; d_call: -; cdr3_aa: CASSVQTQRRYNQPQHF; cdr3_nt: TGTGCCAGCAGCGTTCAGACACAGCGGAGATACAATCAGCCCCAGCATTTT
j_call: TRBJ1-2; clone_size: -; v_call: TRBV5-6; d_call: -; cdr3_aa: CASGLYSAYGYTF; cdr3_nt: TGTGCCAGTGGACTTTACAGCGCTTATGGCTACACCTTC
j_call: TRBJ2-4; clone_size: -; v_call: TRBV7-3; d_call: -; cdr3_aa: CASSLFGGAKNIQYF; cdr3_nt: TGTGCCAGCAGCTTATTCGGGGGAGCCAAAAACATTCAGTACTTC
j_call: TRBJ1-6; clone_size: -; v_call: TRBV27; d_call: TRBD1; cdr3_aa: CASSSRDRGENSPLHF; cdr3_nt: TGTGCCAGCAGTTCCCGGGACAGGGGTGAAAATTCACCCCTCCACTTT
j_call: TRBJ2-1; clone_size: -; v_call: TRBV27; d_call: -; cdr3_aa: CASSSNNEQFF; cdr3_nt: TGTGCCAGCAGTAGCAACAATGAGCAGTTCTTC
j_call: TRBJ1-6; clone_size: -; v_call: TRBV19; d_call: -; cdr3_aa: CASSITGSTNSPLHF; cdr3_nt: TGTGCCAGTAGTATAACGGGGAGCACTAATTCACCCCTCCACTTT
j_call: TRBJ1-1; clone_size: few; v_call: TRBV5-1; d_call: -; cdr3_aa: CASSVGQGFFMNTEAFF; cdr3_nt: TGCGCCAGCAGCGTTGGCCAGGGTTTCTTCATGAACACTGAAGCTTTCTTT
j_call: TRBJ1-4; clone_size: -; v_call: TRBV3-1/TRBV3-2; d_call: TRBD1; cdr3_aa: CASSHHDRGGVREKLFF; cdr3_nt: TGTGCCAGCAGCCACCACGACAGGGGAGGCGTGAGGGAAAAACTGTTTTTT
j_call: TRBJ2-7; clone_size: -; v_call: TRBV5-1; d_call: TRBD2; cdr3_aa: CASSPTSGSFHEQYF; cdr3_nt: TGCGCCAGCAGCCCGACTAGCGGGAGCTTCCACGAGCAGTACTTC
j_call: TRBJ2-3; clone_size: -; v_call: TRBV9; d_call: TRBD2; cdr3_aa: CASSPLTSGSADTQYF; cdr3_nt: TGTGCCAGCAGCCCCTTGACTAGCGGGAGTGCAGATACGCAGTATTTT
j_call: TRBJ1-1; clone_size: -; v_call: TRBV27; d_call: -; cdr3_aa: CASRLGGVTEAFF; cdr3_nt: TGTGCCAGCAGACTAGGGGGTGTCACTGAAGCTTTCTTT
j_call: TRBJ2-5; clone_size: -; v_call: TRBV11-2; d_call: -; cdr3_aa: CASSLGLAETQYF; cdr3_nt: TGTGCCAGCAGCTTAGGGCTAGCAGAGACCCAGTACTTC
j_call: TRBJ1-2; clone_size: -; v_call: TRBV30; d_call: -; cdr3_aa: CAWSEEHYGYTF; cdr3_nt: TGTGCCTGGAGCGAAGAACATTATGGCTACACCTTC
j_call: TRBJ2-1; clone_size: -; v_call: TRBV2; d_call: -; cdr3_aa: CASSYSNEQFF; cdr3_nt: TGTGCCAGCTCCTACTCAAATGAGCAGTTCTTC
j_call: TRBJ2-5; clone_size: -; v_call: TRBV6-6; d_call: -; cdr3_aa: CASRYEASYQETQYF; cdr3_nt: TGTGCCAGTCGGTACGAGGCGTCGTACCAAGAGACCCAGTACTTC
j_call: TRBJ2-6; clone_size: few; v_call: TRBV12-5; d_call: -; cdr3_aa: CASGLTPAGLGGANVLTF; cdr3_nt: TGTGCTAGTGGTTTGACCCCCGCAGGGCTCGGTGGGGCCAACGTCCTGACTTTC
j_call: TRBJ1-5; clone_size: few; v_call: TRBV4-1; d_call: TRBD1; cdr3_aa: CASSLDRGEQPQHF; cdr3_nt: TGCGCCAGCAGCCTCGACAGGGGAGAACAGCCCCAGCATTTT
j_call: TRBJ1-2; clone_size: -; v_call: TRBV6-5; d_call: -; cdr3_aa: CASRLDRNYGYTF; cdr3_nt: TGTGCCAGCAGACTTGACAGGAACTATGGCTACACCTTC
j_call: TRBJ1-2; clone_size: few; v_call: TRBV2; d_call: -; cdr3_aa: CASSEGTSKIYGYTF; cdr3_nt: TGTGCCAGCAGTGAAGGGACTTCTAAGATTTATGGCTACACCTTC
j_call: TRBJ2-3; clone_size: -; v_call: TRBV5-1; d_call: -; cdr3_aa: CASSLALGPGTDTQYF; cdr3_nt: TGCGCCAGCAGCTTGGCCCTGGGGCCTGGGACAGATACGCAGTATTTT
j_call: TRBJ1-6; clone_size: few; v_call: TRBV2; d_call: -; cdr3_aa: CASRAYGDNSPLHF; cdr3_nt: TGTGCCAGCAGGGCCTACGGGGATAATTCACCCCTCCACTTT
j_call: TRBJ1-2; clone_size: -; v_call: TRBV29-1; d_call: -; cdr3_aa: CSVEDTTGPRSYGYTF; cdr3_nt: TGCAGCGTTGAAGATACAACAGGTCCGCGCTCTTATGGCTACACCTTC
j_call: TRBJ1-3; clone_size: -; v_call: TRBV30; d_call: TRBD1; cdr3_aa: CAWTGTVGNTIYF; cdr3_nt: TGTGCCTGGACAGGGACAGTTGGAAACACCATATATTTT
j_call: TRBJ2-1; clone_size: -; v_call: TRBV9; d_call: TRBD1; cdr3_aa: CASSVASDRGYYNEQFF; cdr3_nt: TGTGCCAGCAGCGTAGCTAGCGACAGGGGTTACTACAATGAGCAGTTCTTC
j_call: TRBJ2-7; clone_size: -; v_call: TRBV29-1; d_call: TRBD1; cdr3_aa: CSVERQGAGEQYF; cdr3_nt: TGCAGCGTTGAGCGGCAGGGGGCCGGGGAGCAGTACTTC
j_call: TRBJ1-5; clone_size: -; v_call: TRBV19; d_call: TRBD1; cdr3_aa: CASSGDRGFNQPQHF; cdr3_nt: TGTGCCAGTAGTGGGGACAGGGGCTTCAATCAGCCCCAGCATTTT
j_call: TRBJ1-2; clone_size: once; v_call: TRBV18; d_call: TRBD1; cdr3_aa: CASSSPGSGGSAGYTF; cdr3_nt: TGTGCCAGCTCGTCCCCCGGTTCAGGGGGCTCGGCGGGCTACACCTTC
j_call: TRBJ1-4; clone_size: -; v_call: TRBV30; d_call: TRBD1; cdr3_aa: CAWSVGQGNEKLFF; cdr3_nt: TGTGCCTGGAGTGTCGGACAGGGGAACGAAAAACTGTTTTTT
j_call: TRBJ1-5; clone_size: -; v_call: TRBV27; d_call: TRBD1; cdr3_aa: CASTTGQGQPQHF; cdr3_nt: TGTGCCAGCACTACGGGACAGGGCCAGCCCCAGCATTTT
j_call: TRBJ2-1; clone_size: few; v_call: TRBV24-1; d_call: TRBD1; cdr3_aa: CATSDTRDRVREQFF; cdr3_nt: TGTGCCACCAGTGATACCCGGGACAGGGTTCGTGAGCAGTTCTTC